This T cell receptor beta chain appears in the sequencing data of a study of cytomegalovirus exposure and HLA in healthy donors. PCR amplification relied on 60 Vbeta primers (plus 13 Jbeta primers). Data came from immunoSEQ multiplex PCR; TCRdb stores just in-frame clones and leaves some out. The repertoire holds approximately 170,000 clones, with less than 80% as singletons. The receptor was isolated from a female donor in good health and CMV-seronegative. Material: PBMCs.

The CDR3 nucleotides are TGTGCCAGCAGCTTAGGGGAGCCCTGGAGTGCCCAGCATTTT. It encodes CASSLGEPWSAQHF. The rearrangement joins TRBV7-9 to TRBJ1-5; no firm D call. The CDR3 consists of 14 residues. With 1 base removed from V and 11 bases from J, the gap between germline ends came to 15 bases. In germline, CDR1 is SEHNR, CDR2 FQNEAQ (reference sequence).